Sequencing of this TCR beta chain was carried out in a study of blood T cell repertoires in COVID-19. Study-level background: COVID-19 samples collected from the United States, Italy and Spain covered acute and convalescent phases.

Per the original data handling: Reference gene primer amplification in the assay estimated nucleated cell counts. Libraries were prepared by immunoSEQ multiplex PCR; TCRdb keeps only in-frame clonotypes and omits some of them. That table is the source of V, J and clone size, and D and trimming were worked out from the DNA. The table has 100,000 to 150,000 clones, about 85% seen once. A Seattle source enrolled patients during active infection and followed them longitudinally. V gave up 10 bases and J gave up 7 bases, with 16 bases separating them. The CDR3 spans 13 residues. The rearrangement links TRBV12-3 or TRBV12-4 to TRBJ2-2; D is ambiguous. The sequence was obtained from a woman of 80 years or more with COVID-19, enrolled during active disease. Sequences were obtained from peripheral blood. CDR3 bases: TGTGCCACCACTCTAAGCTCTGGCGGGGAGCTGTTTTTT. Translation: CATTLSSGGELFF.